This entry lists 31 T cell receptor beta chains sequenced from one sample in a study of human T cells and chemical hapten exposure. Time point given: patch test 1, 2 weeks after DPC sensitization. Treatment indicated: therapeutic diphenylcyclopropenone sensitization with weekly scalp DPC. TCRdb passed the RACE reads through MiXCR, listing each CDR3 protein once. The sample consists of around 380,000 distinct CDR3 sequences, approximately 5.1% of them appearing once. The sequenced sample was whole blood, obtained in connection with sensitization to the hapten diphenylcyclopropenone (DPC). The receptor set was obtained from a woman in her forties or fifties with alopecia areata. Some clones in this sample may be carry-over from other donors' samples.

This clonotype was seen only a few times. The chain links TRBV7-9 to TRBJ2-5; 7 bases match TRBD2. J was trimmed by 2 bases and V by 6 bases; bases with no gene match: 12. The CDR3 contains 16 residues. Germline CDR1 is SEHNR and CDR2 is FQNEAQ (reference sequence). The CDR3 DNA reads TGTGCCAGCAGTCCTCGCCGCGTGGGGGGGCAAGAGACCCAGTACTTC. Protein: CASSPRRVGGQETQYF.

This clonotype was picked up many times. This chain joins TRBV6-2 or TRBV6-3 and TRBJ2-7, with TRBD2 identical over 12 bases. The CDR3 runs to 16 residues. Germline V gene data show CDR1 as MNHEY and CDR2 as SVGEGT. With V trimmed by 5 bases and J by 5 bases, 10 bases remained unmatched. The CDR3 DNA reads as TGTGCCAGCAGTGCTGCTCAGACTAGCGGGAGCCACGAGCAGTACTTC. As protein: CASSAAQTSGSHEQYF.

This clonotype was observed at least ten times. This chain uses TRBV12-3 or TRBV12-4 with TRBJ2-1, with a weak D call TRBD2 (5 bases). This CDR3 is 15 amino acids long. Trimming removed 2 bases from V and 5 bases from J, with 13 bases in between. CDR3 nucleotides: TGTGCCAGCAGTTTATTAGCGCGGTTAAACAATGAGCAGTTCTTC. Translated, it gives CASSLLARLNNEQFF.

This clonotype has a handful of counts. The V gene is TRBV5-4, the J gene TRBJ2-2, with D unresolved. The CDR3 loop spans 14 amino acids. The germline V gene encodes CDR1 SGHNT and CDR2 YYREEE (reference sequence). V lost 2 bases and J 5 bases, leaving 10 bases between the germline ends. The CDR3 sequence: CASSFGEQTGELFF. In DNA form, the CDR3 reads TGTGCCAGCAGCTTTGGCGAACAGACCGGGGAGCTGTTTTTT.

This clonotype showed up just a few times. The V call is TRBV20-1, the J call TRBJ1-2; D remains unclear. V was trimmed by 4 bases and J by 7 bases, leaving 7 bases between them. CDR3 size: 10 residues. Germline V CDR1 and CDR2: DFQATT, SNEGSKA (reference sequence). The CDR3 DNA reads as TGCAGTGCTATCCTAGCTGGCTACACCTTC. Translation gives CSAILAGYTF.

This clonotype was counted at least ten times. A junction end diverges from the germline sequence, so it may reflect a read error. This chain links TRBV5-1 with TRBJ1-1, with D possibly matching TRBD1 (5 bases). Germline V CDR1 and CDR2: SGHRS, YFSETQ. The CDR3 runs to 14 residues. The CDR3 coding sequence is TGTGCCAGCAGCTTAAACCAGGGGAACACTGAAGCTTTCTTT. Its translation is CASSLNQGNTEAFF.

The CDR3 DNA reads as TGCGCCAGCAGTGAGGGGGGGGCCTGGCAGCCCCAGCATTTT. It yields the protein CASSEGGAWQPQHF. The chain carries TRBV10-2 and TRBJ1-5; maybe TRBD1 (6 bases). The length of the CDR3 is 14 residues. Trimming removed 2 bases at V and 7 bases at J, with 12 bases between. Germline V CDR1 and CDR2: WSHSY, SAAADI.

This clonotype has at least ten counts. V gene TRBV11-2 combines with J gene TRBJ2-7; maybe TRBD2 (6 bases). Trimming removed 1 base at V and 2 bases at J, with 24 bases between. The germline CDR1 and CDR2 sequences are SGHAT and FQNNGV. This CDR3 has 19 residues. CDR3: CASSLGGEKGDLPPYEQYF. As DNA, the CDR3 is TGTGCCAGCAGCTTAGGGGGGGAAAAGGGAGACCTCCCCCCCTACGAGCAGTACTTC.

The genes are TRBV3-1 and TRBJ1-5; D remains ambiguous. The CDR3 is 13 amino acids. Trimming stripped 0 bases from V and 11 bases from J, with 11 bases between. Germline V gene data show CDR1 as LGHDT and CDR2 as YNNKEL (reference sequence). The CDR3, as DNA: TGTGCCAGCAGCCAAGAGCCCGGGTCGGCCCAGCATTTT. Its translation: CASSQEPGSAQHF.

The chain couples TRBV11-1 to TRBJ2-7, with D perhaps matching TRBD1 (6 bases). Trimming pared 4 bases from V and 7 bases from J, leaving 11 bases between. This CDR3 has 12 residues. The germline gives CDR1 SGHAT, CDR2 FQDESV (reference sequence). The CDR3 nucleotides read TGTGCCAGCAGCTCCGACAGGCGGGAGCAGTACTTC. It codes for CASSSDRREQYF.

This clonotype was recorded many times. The CDR3 loop is CASSSGRGQANYGYTF. The CDR3 DNA reads TGTGCCAGCAGCTCCGGAAGGGGGCAGGCTAACTATGGCTACACCTTC. The J gene is TRBJ1-2, the V gene TRBV7-9; 7 nucleotides match TRBD1. The CDR3 is 16 amino acids. Germline V lookup: CDR1 SEHNR, CDR2 FQNEAQ (reference sequence). V dropped 4 bases and J dropped 0; count of bases not matched to a gene: 8.

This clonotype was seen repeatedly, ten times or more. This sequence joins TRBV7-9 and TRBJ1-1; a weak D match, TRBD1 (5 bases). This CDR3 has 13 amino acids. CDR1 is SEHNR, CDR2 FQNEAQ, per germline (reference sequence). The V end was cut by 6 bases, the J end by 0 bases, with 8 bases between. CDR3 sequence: CASRGLLNTEAFF. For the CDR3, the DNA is TGTGCCAGCAGGGGACTGTTGAACACTGAAGCTTTCTTT. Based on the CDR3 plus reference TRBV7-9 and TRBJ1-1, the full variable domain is DTGVSQNPRHKITKRGQNVTFRCDPISEHNRLYWYRQTLGQGPEFLTYFQNEAQLEKSRLLSDRFSAERPKGSFSTLEIQRTEQGDSAMYLCASRGLLNTEAFFGQGTRLTVV.

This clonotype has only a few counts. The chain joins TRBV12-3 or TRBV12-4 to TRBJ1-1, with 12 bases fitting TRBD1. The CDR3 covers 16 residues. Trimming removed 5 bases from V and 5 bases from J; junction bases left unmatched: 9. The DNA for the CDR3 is TGTGCCAGCAGTCGCCCGGGACAGGGGGCGTGGACTGAAGCTTTCTTT. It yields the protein CASSRPGQGAWTEAFF.

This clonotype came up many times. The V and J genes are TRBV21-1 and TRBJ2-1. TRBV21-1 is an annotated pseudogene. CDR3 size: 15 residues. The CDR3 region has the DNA TGTGCCAGCAGCAAAGCGGGAAGTTCCTTTAATGAGCAGTTCTTC. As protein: CASSKAGSSFNEQFF.

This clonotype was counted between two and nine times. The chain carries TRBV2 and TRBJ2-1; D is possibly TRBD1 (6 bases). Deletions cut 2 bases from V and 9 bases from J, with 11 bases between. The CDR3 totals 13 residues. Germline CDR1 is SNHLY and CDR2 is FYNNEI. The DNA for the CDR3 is TGTGCCAGCAGTGAAAGGGGGTCAGGTGAGCAGTTCTTC. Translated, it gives CASSERGSGEQFF.

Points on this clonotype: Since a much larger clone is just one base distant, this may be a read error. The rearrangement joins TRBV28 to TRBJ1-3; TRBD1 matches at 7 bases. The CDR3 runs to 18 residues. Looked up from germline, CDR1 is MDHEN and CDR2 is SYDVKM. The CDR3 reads CASSSRTGGSFSGITIYF. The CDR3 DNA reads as TGTGCCAGCAGTTCACGGACAGGCGGTAGCTTCTCTGGAATCACCATATATTTT.

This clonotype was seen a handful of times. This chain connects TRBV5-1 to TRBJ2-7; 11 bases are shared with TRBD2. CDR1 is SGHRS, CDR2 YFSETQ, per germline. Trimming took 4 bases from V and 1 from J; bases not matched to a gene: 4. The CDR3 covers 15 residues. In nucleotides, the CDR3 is TGCGCCAGCAGCCTGACTAGCGGGATGTCCTACGAGCAGTACTTC. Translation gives CASSLTSGMSYEQYF.

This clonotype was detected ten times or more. The CDR3 DNA follows: TGCGCCACAGGGGGAAATGAGCAGTTCTTC. This encodes CATGGNEQFF. This chain links TRBV4-1 with TRBJ2-1; 7 nucleotides line up with TRBD1. The CDR3 contains 10 residues. V was clipped by 10 bases and J by 7 bases; unmatched bases: 1. Germline V gene sequence: CDR1 MGHRA, CDR2 YSYEKL.

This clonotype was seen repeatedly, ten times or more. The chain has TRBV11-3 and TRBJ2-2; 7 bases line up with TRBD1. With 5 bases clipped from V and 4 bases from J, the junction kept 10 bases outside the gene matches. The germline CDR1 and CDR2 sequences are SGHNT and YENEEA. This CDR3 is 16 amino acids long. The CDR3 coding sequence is TGTGCCAGCAGCGAAGGGGGCTTGTCGAGCACCGGGGAGCTGTTTTTT. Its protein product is CASSEGGLSSTGELFF.

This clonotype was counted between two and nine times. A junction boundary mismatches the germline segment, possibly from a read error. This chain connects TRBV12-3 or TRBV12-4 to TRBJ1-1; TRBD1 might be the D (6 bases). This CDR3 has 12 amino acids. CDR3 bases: TGTGCCAGCACCCTGGGGGCGAGCCCCGCTTTGTTT. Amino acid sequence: CASTLGASPALF.

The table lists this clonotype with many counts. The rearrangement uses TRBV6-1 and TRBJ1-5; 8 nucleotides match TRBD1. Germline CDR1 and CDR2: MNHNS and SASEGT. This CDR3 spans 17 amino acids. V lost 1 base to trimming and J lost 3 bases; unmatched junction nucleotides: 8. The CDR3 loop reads CASSEEKTGEYNQPQHF. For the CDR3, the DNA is TGTGCCAGCAGTGAAGAGAAGACAGGGGAGTACAATCAGCCCCAGCATTTT.

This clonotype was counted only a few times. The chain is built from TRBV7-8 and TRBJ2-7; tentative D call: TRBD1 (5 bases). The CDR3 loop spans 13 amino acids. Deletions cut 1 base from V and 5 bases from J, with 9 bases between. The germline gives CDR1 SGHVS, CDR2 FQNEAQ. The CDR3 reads CASSLDAGHEQYF. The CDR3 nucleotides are TGTGCCAGCAGCTTAGACGCAGGGCACGAGCAGTACTTC.

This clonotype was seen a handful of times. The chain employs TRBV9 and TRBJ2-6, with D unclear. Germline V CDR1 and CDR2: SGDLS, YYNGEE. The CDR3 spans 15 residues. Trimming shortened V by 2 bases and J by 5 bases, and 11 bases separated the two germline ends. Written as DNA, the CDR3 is TGTGCCAGCAGCGTCGAAGATTTGTGGGCCAACGTCCTGACTTTC. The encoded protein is CASSVEDLWANVLTF.

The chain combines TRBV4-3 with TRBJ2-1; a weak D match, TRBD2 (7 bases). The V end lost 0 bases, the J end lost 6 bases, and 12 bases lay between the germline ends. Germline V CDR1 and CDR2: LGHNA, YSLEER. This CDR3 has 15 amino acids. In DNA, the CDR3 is TGCGCCAGCAGCCAAGACGGACTAGGGGGCAATGAGCAGTTCTTC. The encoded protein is CASSQDGLGGNEQFF.

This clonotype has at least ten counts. In DNA form, the CDR3 reads TGTGCCAGCTCACCATCCCGGGACAGGGCCTCACCCCTCCACTTT. It yields the protein CASSPSRDRASPLHF. This chain joins TRBV18 and TRBJ1-6, with TRBD1 identical over 9 bases. The germline V gene encodes CDR1 KGHSH and CDR2 LQKENI. This CDR3 contains 15 residues. V was pared by 2 bases and J by 10 bases, with 6 bases of the junction left unmatched. Complete variable domain (other parts from reference TRBV18 and TRBJ1-6): NAGVMQNPRHLVRRRGQEARLRCSPMKGHSHVYWYRQLPEEGLKFMVYLQKENIIDESGMPKERFSAEFPKEGPSILRIQQVVRGDSAAYFCASSPSRDRASPLHFGNGTRLTVT.

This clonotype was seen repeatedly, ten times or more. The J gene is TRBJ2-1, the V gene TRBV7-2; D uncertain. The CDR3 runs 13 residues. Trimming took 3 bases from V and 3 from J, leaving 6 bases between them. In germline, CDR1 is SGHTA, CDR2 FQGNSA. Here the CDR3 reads CASSFGRYNEQFF. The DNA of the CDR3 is TGTGCCAGCAGCTTCGGCCGCTACAATGAGCAGTTCTTC.

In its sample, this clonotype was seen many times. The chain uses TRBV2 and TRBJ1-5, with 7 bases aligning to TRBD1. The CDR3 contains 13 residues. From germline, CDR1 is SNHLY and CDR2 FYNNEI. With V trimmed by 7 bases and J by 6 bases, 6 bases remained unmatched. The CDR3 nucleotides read TGTGCCAGCACTACGACAGGGACTCAGCCCCAGCATTTT. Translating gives CASTTTGTQPQHF.

The CDR3 spells CASSQGVAGVSTDTQYF. Written as DNA, the CDR3 is TGCGCCAGCAGCCAAGGCGTCGCGGGAGTGAGCACAGATACGCAGTATTTT. The chain links TRBV4-3 to TRBJ2-3, with TRBD2 matching over 7 bases. With 1 base clipped from V and 0 bases from J, the junction kept 7 bases outside the gene matches. CDR3 length equals 17 residues. The germline V gene encodes CDR1 LGHNA and CDR2 YSLEER.

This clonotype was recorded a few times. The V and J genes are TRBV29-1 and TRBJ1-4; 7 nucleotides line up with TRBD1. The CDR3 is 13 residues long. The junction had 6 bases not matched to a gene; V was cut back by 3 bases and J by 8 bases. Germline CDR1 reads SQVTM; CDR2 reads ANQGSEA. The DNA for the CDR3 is TGCAGCGTTGAGACAGGGCCTGGCGAAAAACTGTTTTTT. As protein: CSVETGPGEKLFF.

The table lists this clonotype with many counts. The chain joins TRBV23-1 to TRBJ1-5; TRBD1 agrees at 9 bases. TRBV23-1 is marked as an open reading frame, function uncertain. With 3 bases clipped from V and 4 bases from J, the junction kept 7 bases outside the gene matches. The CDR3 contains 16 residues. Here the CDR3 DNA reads TGCGCCAGCAGTCATTGGGACAGGGACTATAATCAGCCCCAGCATTTT. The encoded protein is CASSHWDRDYNQPQHF.

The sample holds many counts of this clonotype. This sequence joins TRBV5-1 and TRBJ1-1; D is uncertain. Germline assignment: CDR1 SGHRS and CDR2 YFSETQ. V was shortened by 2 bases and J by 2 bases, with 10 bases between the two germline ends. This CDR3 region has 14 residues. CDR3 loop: CASSLTQTNTEAFF. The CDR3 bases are TGCGCCAGCAGCTTAACCCAGACCAACACTGAAGCTTTCTTT.